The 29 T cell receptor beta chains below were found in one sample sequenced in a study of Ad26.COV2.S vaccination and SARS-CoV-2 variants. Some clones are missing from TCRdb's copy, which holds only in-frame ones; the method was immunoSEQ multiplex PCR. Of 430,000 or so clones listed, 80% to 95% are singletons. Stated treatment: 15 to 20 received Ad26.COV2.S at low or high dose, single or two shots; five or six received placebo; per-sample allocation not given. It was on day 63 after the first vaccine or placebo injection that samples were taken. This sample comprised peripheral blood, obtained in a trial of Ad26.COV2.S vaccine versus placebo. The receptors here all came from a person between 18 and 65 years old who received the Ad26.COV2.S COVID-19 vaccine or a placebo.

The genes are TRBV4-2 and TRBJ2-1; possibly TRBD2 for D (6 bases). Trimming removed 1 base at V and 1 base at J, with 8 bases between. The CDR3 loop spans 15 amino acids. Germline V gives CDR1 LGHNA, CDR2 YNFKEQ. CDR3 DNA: TGTGCCAGCAGCCAAGGCGGGGAATCCTACAATGAGCAGTTCTTC. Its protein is CASSQGGESYNEQFF.

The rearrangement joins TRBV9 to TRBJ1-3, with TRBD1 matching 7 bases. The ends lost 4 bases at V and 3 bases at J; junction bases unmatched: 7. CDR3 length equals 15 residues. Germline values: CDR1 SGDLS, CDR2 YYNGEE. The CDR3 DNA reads TGTGCCAGCAGCACTTACAGGGGTGATGGAAACACCATATATTTT. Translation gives CASSTYRGDGNTIYF. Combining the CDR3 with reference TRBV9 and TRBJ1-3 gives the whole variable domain DSGVTQTPKHLITATGQRVTLRCSPRSGDLSVYWYQQSLDQGLQFLIQYYNGEERAKGNILERFSAQQFPDLHSELNLSSLELGDSALYFCASSTYRGDGNTIYFGEGSWLTVV.

The CDR3 DNA follows: TGTGCCAGCGGCCCAGTCTCTCGATGGGGCTACACCTTC. Translating it yields CASGPVSRWGYTF. V is TRBV28 and J is TRBJ1-2; D uncertain. CDR1 and CDR2 (germline): MDHEN, SYDVKM. V was trimmed by 8 bases and J by 8 bases, leaving 18 bases between them. CDR3 length equals 13 residues.

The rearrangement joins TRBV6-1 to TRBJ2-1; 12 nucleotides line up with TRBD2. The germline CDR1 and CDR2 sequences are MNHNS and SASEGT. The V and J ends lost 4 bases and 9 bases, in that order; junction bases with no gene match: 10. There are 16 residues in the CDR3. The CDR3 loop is CASSGRLAGVLGEQFF. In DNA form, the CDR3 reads TGTGCCAGCAGTGGCCGACTAGCGGGAGTACTTGGTGAGCAGTTCTTC.

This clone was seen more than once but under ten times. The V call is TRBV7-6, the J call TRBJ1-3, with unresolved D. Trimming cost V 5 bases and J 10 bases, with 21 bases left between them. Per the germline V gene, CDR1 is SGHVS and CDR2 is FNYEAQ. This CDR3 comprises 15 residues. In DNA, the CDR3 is TGTGCCAGCAGCCACCTACAGAGGGTTGGAGAAACCATATATTTT. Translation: CASSHLQRVGETIYF.

The CDR3 sequence is CASSPEPKGAEQYF. CDR3 DNA sequence: TGCGCCAGCAGCCCAGAACCAAAGGGGGCCGAGCAGTACTTC. The chain is built from TRBV4-3 and TRBJ2-7, with 7 positions matching TRBD1. CDR3 length: 14 amino acids. J gave up 6 bases and V 4 bases, and 9 bases lay outside the gene matches. Germline V gene lookup returns CDR1 LGHNA and CDR2 YSLEER.

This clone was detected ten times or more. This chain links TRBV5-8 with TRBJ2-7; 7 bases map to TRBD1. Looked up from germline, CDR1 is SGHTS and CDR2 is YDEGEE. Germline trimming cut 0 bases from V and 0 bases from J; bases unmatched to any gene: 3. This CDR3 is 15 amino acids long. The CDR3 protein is CASSLGDSLSYEQYF. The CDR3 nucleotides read TGTGCCAGCAGCTTGGGGGACAGCCTCTCCTACGAGCAGTACTTC.

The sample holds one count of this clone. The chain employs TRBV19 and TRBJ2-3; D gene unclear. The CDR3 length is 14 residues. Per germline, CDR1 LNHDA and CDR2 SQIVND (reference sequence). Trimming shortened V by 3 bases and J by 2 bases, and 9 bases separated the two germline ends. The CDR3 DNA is TGTGCCAGTAGTATTGGTGTGTACACAGATACGCAGTATTTT. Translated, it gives CASSIGVYTDTQYF. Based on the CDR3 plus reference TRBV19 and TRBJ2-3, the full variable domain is DGGITQSPKYLFRKEGQNVTLSCEQNLNHDAMYWYRQDPGQGLRLIYYSQIVNDFQKGDIAEGYSVSREKKESFPLTVTSAQKNPTAFYLCASSIGVYTDTQYFGPGTRLTVL.

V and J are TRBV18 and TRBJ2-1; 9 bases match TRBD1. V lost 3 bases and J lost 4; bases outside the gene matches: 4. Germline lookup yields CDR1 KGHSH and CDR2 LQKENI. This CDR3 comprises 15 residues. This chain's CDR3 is CASSPPGTGYNEQFF. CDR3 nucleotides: TGTGCCAGCTCACCGCCGGGGACAGGGTACAATGAGCAGTTCTTC.

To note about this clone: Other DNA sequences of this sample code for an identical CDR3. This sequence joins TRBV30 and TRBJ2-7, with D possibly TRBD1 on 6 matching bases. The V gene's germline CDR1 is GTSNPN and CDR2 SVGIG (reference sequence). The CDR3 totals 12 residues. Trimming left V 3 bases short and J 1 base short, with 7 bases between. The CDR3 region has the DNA TGTGCCTGGAGGGACAGTTCCTACGAGCAGTACTTC. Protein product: CAWRDSSYEQYF. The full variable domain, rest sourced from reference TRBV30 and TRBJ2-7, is SQTIHQWPATLVQPVGSPLSLECTVEGTSNPNLYWYRQAAGRGLQLLFYSVGIGQISSEVPQNLSASRPQDRQFILSSKKLLLSDSGFYLCAWRDSSYEQYFGPGTRLTVT.

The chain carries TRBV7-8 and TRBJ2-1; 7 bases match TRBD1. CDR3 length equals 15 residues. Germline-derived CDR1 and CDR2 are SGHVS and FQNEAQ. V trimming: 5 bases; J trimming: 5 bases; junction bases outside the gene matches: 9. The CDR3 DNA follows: TGTGCCAGCAGCCCCAAGCGGACAGGTCACAATGAGCAGTTCTTC. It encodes CASSPKRTGHNEQFF.

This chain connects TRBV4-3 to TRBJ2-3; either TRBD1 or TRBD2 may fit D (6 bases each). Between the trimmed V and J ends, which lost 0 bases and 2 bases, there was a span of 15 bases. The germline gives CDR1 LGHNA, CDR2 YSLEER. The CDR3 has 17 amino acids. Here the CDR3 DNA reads TGCGCCAGCAGCCAAGATAGGGGGGCAACGGTCACAGATACGCAGTATTTT. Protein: CASSQDRGATVTDTQYF.

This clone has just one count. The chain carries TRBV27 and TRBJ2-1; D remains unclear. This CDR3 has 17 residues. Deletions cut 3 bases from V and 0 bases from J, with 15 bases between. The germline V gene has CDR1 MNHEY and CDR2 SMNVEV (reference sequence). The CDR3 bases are TGTGCCAGCAGTTTGCTACCCCTGACCCTCTCCTACAATGAGCAGTTCTTC. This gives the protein CASSLLPLTLSYNEQFF.

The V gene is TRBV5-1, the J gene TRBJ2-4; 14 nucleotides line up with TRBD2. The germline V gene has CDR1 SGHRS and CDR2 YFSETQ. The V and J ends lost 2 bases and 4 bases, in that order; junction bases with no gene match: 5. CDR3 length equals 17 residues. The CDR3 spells CASSFGTSGRGKNIQYF. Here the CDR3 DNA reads TGCGCCAGCAGCTTTGGGACTAGCGGGAGAGGGAAAAACATTCAGTACTTC.

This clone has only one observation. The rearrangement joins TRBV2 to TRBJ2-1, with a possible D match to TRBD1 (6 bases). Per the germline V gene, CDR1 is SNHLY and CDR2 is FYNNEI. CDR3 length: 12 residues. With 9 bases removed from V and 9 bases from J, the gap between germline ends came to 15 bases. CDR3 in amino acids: CASKKQGGEQFF. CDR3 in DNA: TGTGCCAGTAAGAAACAGGGCGGTGAGCAGTTCTTC.

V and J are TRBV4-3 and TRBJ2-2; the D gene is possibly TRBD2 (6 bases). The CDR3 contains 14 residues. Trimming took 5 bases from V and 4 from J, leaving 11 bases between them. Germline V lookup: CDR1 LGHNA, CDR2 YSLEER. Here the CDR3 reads CASSAGTLTGELFF. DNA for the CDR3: TGCGCCAGCAGCGCCGGGACTCTCACCGGGGAGCTGTTTTTT.

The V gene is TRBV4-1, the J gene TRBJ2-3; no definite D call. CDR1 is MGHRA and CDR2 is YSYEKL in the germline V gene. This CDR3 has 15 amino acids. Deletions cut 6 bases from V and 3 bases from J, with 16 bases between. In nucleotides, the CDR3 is TGCGCCAGCAGTCCGATAGCAGATCCGACAGATACGCAGTATTTT. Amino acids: CASSPIADPTDTQYF.

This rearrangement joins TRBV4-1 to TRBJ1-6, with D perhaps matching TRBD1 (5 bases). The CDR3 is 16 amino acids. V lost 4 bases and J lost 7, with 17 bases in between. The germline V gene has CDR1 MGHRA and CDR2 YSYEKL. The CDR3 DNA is TGCGCCAGCAGCCTGGGGGAGCTACCCCTCAATTCACCCCTCCACTTT. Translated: CASSLGELPLNSPLHF.

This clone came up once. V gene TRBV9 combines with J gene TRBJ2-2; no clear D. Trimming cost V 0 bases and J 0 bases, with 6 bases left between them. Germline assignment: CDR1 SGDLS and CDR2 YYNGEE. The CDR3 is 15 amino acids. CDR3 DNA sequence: TGTGCCAGCAGCGTAGGGGTTCCGAACACCGGGGAGCTGTTTTTT. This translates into CASSVGVPNTGELFF. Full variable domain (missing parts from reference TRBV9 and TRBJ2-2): DSGVTQTPKHLITATGQRVTLRCSPRSGDLSVYWYQQSLDQGLQFLIQYYNGEERAKGNILERFSAQQFPDLHSELNLSSLELGDSALYFCASSVGVPNTGELFFGEGSRLTVL.

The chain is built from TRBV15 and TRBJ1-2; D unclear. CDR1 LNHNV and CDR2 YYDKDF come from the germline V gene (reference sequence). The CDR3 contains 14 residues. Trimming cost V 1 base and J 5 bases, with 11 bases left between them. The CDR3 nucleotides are TGTGCCACCAGCAGAGCTGGCAGGATATATGGCTACACCTTC. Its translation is CATSRAGRIYGYTF.

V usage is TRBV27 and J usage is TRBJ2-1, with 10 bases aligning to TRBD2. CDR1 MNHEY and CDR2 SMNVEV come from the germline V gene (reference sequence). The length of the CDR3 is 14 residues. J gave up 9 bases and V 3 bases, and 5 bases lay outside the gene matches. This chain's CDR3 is CASSFSGRLGEQFF. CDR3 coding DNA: TGTGCCAGCAGTTTTAGCGGGAGGCTGGGTGAGCAGTTCTTC.

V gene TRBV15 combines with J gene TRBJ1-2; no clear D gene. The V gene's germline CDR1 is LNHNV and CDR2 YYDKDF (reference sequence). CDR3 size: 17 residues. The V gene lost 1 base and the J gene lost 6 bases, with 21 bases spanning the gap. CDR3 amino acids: CATSRAPMTAQGNGYTF. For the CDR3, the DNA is TGTGCCACCAGCAGAGCTCCTATGACTGCCCAAGGGAATGGCTACACCTTC.

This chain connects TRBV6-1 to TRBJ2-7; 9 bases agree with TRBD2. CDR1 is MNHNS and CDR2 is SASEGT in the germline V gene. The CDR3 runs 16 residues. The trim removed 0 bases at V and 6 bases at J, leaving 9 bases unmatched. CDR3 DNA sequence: TGTGCCAGCAGTGAAGCATTAGCGGGAGAACTTTGCGAGCAGTACTTC. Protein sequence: CASSEALAGELCEQYF.

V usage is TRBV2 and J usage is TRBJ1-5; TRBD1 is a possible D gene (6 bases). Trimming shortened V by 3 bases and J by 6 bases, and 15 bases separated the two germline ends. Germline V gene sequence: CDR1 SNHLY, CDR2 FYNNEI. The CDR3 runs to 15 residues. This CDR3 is CASSDNRVFSQPQHF. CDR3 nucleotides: TGTGCCAGCAGTGACAACAGGGTATTCTCTCAGCCCCAGCATTTT.

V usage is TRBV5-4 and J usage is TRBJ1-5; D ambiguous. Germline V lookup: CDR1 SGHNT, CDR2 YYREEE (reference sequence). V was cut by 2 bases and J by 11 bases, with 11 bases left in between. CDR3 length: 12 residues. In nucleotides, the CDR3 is TGTGCCAGCAGCTTTGGGAATTCAGCCCAGCATTTT. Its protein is CASSFGNSAQHF.

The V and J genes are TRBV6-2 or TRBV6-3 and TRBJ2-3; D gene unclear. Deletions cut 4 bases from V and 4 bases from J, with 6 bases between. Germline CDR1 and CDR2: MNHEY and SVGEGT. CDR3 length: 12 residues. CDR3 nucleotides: TGTGCCAGCAGTTCGCTGGCAGATACGCAGTATTTT. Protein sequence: CASSSLADTQYF.

The CDR3 DNA reads as TGTGCCAGCAGTTCAAGACGAAACCCCATCCACGAGCAGTACTTC. Protein: CASSSRRNPIHEQYF. The genes are TRBV28 and TRBJ2-7, with no clear D. The CDR3 runs to 15 residues. Germline loops: CDR1 MDHEN, CDR2 SYDVKM. The V end lost 4 bases, the J end lost 5 bases, and 18 bases lay between the germline ends.

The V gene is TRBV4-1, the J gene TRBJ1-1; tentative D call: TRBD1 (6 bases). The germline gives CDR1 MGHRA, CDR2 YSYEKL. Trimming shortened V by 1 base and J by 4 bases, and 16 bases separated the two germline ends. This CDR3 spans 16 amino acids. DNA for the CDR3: TGCGCCAGCAGCCAAGGTTTTAACAGGGTACGCACTGAAGCTTTCTTT. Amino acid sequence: CASSQGFNRVRTEAFF.

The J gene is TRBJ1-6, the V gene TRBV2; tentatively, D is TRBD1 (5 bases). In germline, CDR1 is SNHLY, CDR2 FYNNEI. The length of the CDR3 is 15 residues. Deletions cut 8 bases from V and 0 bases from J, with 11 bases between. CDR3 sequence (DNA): TGTGCCAGCGGGACCCAGAGCTCCTATAATTCACCCCTCCACTTT. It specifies CASGTQSSYNSPLHF.